The sequence of this T cell receptor (beta chain) was determined in a study of control samples from healthy donors and cancer patients. Trimming removed 5 bases from V and 3 bases from J, with 19 bases in between. Germline values: CDR1 GTSNPN, CDR2 SVGIG (reference sequence). This CDR3 region has 15 residues. Profiling relied on immunoSEQ multiplex PCR, and the TCRdb table lists in-frame clones only, not all of them. The table records around 68,000 clones, 84% of them present only once. The origin of this receptor is a man in his fifties or sixties in good health. Sequencing input: blood. V usage is TRBV30 and J usage is TRBJ2-5; D is tentatively TRBD1 or TRBD2 (5 bases each). CDR3 region: CAWGRWDGLKETQYF. The CDR3 nucleotides are TGTGCCTGGGGTCGTTGGGACGGTTTAAAAGAGACCCAGTACTTC.